The clone carrying this TCR beta chain was seen only a few times. What it binds is unknown. The source of the sample is a study of CD8 T cells in ankylosing spondylitis. Study-wide findings and caveats: CD8+ by phenotype, disease-linked clones were relatively rare in peripheral blood. Enrichment of disease-linked clones was reportedly significant in matched ankylosing spondylitis synovial fluid. Prior literature has documented some motif variants in synovial fluid and blood from reactive arthritis.

Using its own MiXCR run on the 5' RACE reads, TCRdb lists one record per CDR3 protein. The sample has a few hundred thousand distinct CDR3 sequences; 15% to 20% are singletons. V dropped 6 bases and J dropped 9; count of bases not matched to a gene: 6. The CDR3 sequence is 12 residues long. CDR1 is SGHAT and CDR2 is FQNNGV in the germline V gene. The V and J genes are TRBV11-2 and TRBJ2-5; 8 bases match TRBD1. The sequence was collected from a male donor with ankylosing spondylitis or in good health (not recorded which). The sequenced sample consisted of blood, either unsorted or a sorted T cell fraction (not recorded which). Here the CDR3 reads CASRIGTGPQYF. Here the CDR3 DNA reads TGTGCCAGCAGGATAGGGACAGGTCCCCAGTACTTC.